Following are 17 T cell receptor beta chains from one sample sequenced in a study of PD-1 blockade in classical Hodgkin lymphoma. After autologous stem cell transplantation all patients relapsed, and prior brentuximab vedotin exposure differed between cohorts. Profiled with immunoSEQ multiplex PCR; TCRdb holds only in-frame clones, not every one. This table holds about 24,000 clones, around 81% found once. The sample consisted of peripheral blood mononuclear cells (PBMCs), taken before the second cycle of nivolumab. The receptors shown here come from a human donor with classical Hodgkin lymphoma.

This chain links TRBV5-1 with TRBJ1-1; D remains unclear. V lost 3 bases and J lost 7, with 10 bases in between. Per germline, CDR1 SGHRS and CDR2 YFSETQ. The CDR3 is made up of 12 amino acids. CDR3 protein: CASSSTNYEAFF. CDR3 in DNA: TGCGCCAGCAGCTCAACGAACTATGAAGCTTTCTTT.

V gene TRBV7-8 combines with J gene TRBJ1-5; the D is unclear. V lost 3 bases and J 2 bases, leaving 11 bases between the germline ends. Per germline, CDR1 SGHVS and CDR2 FQNEAQ. The CDR3 runs to 15 residues. The CDR3 spells CASSFGRLGNQPQHF. In nucleotides, the CDR3 is TGTGCCAGCAGCTTTGGGCGACTAGGCAATCAGCCCCAGCATTTT. The complete variable domain, with remaining parts taken from reference TRBV7-8 and TRBJ1-5, reads GAGVSQSPRYKVAKRGQDVALRCDPISGHVSLFWYQQALGQGPEFLTYFQNEAQLDKSGLPSDRFFAERPEGSVSTLKIQRTQQEDSAVYLCASSFGRLGNQPQHFGDGTRLSIL.

The chain couples TRBV7-6 to TRBJ2-7, with a weak D call TRBD1 (6 bases). The CDR3 extends over 13 amino acids. V was clipped by 1 base and J by 6 bases, with 10 bases between them. CDR1 and CDR2 from the germline V gene are SGHVS and FNYEAQ. As DNA, the CDR3 is TGTGCCAGCAGCTTAGGGGGACACTCCGAGCAGTACTTC. The encoded protein is CASSLGGHSEQYF.

This clone has only a few counts. The rearrangement joins TRBV6-1 to TRBJ1-6, with 10 bases lining up with TRBD1. This CDR3 is built from 15 residues. The germline V gene encodes CDR1 MNHNS and CDR2 SASEGT. V was clipped by 6 bases and J by 9 bases; unmatched bases: 8. The CDR3 reads CASRFGTGAGSPLHF. CDR3 bases: TGTGCCAGCAGATTCGGGACAGGGGCCGGTTCACCCCTCCACTTT.

This chain uses TRBV2 with TRBJ1-5; D gene unclear. Trimming stripped 5 bases from V and 7 bases from J, with 12 bases between. The germline V gene encodes CDR1 SNHLY and CDR2 FYNNEI. The CDR3 is made up of 13 amino acids. The CDR3 DNA is TGTGCCAGCAGTTCTGCCCGTGTCCAGCCCCAGCATTTT. Translating gives CASSSARVQPQHF.

This clone has a handful of counts. The rearrangement joins TRBV19 to TRBJ1-2; 9 bases line up with TRBD1. Germline CDR1 is LNHDA and CDR2 is SQIVND (reference sequence). V lost 8 bases to trimming and J lost 8 bases; unmatched junction nucleotides: 12. The CDR3 consists of 14 residues. CDR3 loop: CASPPNRGQGGYTF. CDR3 sequence (DNA): TGTGCCAGTCCCCCTAACAGGGGGCAGGGAGGCTACACCTTC.

This chain connects TRBV2 to TRBJ2-7; maybe TRBD1 (5 bases). There are 14 residues in the CDR3. Trimming removed 8 bases at V and 4 bases at J, with 18 bases between. CDR1 SNHLY and CDR2 FYNNEI come from the germline V gene. The CDR3 coding sequence is TGTGCCAGCCTTAAAGAGACAGAAAGTTACGAGCAGTACTTC. It codes for CASLKETESYEQYF.

This chain connects TRBV11-2 to TRBJ2-1; D is uncertain. The ends were cut back, 0 bases at V and 8 bases at J, with 14 bases in the middle. The germline CDR1 and CDR2 sequences are SGHAT and FQNNGV. This CDR3 has 15 amino acids. The CDR3 here is CASSLDHAVSHEQFF. The CDR3 coding sequence is TGTGCCAGCAGCTTAGATCACGCAGTTTCCCATGAGCAGTTCTTC.

The V gene is TRBV18, the J gene TRBJ2-7; possible D gene TRBD2, 5 bases. Trimming took off 6 bases at V and 1 base at J, with 16 bases between the two ends. The CDR3 length is 15 residues. From germline, CDR1 is KGHSH and CDR2 LQKENI. The CDR3 bases are TGTGCCAGCTCTCCATTAGGAGGAGCGTCCTACGAGCAGTACTTC. It encodes CASSPLGGASYEQYF.

The CDR3 here is CAWSNSGQGRSPLHF. CDR3 DNA sequence: TGTGCCTGGAGTAACTCCGGACAGGGCCGCTCACCCCTCCACTTT. This chain connects TRBV30 to TRBJ1-6; 8 bases agree with TRBD1. Germline assignment: CDR1 GTSNPN and CDR2 SVGIG (reference sequence). This CDR3 has 15 residues. Unmatched junction bases numbered 10, after V lost 2 bases and J lost 10 bases.

This clone has just one count. The chain recombines TRBV19 with TRBJ2-2; D is undetermined. This CDR3 spans 11 amino acids. V dropped 9 bases and J dropped 6 bases, with 8 bases sitting between them. Germline V lookup: CDR1 LNHDA, CDR2 SQIVND (reference sequence). CDR3: CASGRAGELFF. CDR3 bases: TGTGCCAGCGGACGAGCCGGGGAGCTGTTTTTT.

The chain recombines TRBV6-1 with TRBJ2-5; tentatively, D is TRBD1 or TRBD2 (5 bases each). CDR1 is MNHNS, CDR2 SASEGT, per germline. The V and J ends lost 4 bases and 1 base respectively, with 16 bases between them. CDR3 length: 16 residues. The CDR3 loop reads CASSAAPGRRQETQYF. CDR3 in DNA: TGTGCCAGCAGTGCGGCGCCAGGGAGACGCCAAGAGACCCAGTACTTC.

The chain employs TRBV19 and TRBJ2-5, with no clear D. This CDR3 comprises 15 residues. The ends were cut back, 5 bases at V and 2 bases at J, with 15 bases in the middle. CDR1 and CDR2 from the germline V gene are LNHDA and SQIVND (reference sequence). DNA of the CDR3: TGTGCCAGTAGTGGCGCTTCTCGGATACAAGAGACCCAGTACTTC. It encodes CASSGASRIQETQYF.

The chain joins TRBV28 to TRBJ1-5; possibly TRBD1 for D (5 bases). This CDR3 region has 16 residues. The germline V gene has CDR1 MDHEN and CDR2 SYDVKM. Deletions cut 6 bases from V and 4 bases from J, with 19 bases between. The CDR3 protein is CASSNEGLGGNQPQHF. CDR3 sequence (DNA): TGTGCCAGCAGCAACGAGGGTCTCGGGGGTAATCAGCCCCAGCATTTT.

This clone is judged large. The chain carries TRBV4-2 and TRBJ2-3; 8 bases agree with TRBD2. The CDR3 has 17 residues. With 1 base clipped from V and 1 base from J, the junction kept 7 bases outside the gene matches. Per germline, CDR1 LGHNA and CDR2 YNFKEQ. CDR3 in amino acids: CASSQGTGRGGTDTQYF. CDR3 sequence (DNA): TGTGCCAGCAGCCAAGGAACGGGGCGGGGGGGCACAGATACGCAGTATTTT.

The chain employs TRBV10-1 and TRBJ2-5, with TRBD2 identical over 9 bases. J gave up 4 bases and V 4 bases, and 1 base lay outside the gene matches. The germline gives CDR1 WNHNN, CDR2 SYGVQD (reference sequence). The CDR3 loop spans 13 amino acids. Here the CDR3 reads CASSVSGGETQYF. The CDR3 DNA reads as TGCGCCAGCAGTGTTAGCGGGGGAGAGACCCAGTACTTC.

This rearrangement joins TRBV7-8 to TRBJ1-3; D is ambiguous. The CDR3 runs 15 residues. V lost 5 bases to trimming and J lost 4 bases, with 15 bases between them. The V gene's germline CDR1 is SGHVS and CDR2 FQNEAQ. CDR3 sequence reads: CASSPTTSGGNTIYF. Here the CDR3 DNA reads TGTGCCAGCAGCCCGACGACATCGGGCGGAAACACCATATATTTT. Full variable domain (outside the CDR3, taken from reference TRBV7-8 and TRBJ1-3): GAGVSQSPRYKVAKRGQDVALRCDPISGHVSLFWYQQALGQGPEFLTYFQNEAQLDKSGLPSDRFFAERPEGSVSTLKIQRTQQEDSAVYLCASSPTTSGGNTIYFGEGSWLTVV.